A selection of T cell receptor beta chains follows, all from one sample in a study of T cell responses to AZD1222 COVID-19 vaccine. The assay was immunoSEQ multiplex PCR, and TCRdb's table has in-frame clones only and misses some. The sample shows tens of thousands of clones, 90% of them seen only once. Material: peripheral blood, obtained 28 days after the second AZD1222 dose. Every receptor here comes from an adult who received the AZD1222 COVID-19 vaccine. The CDR3 runs from the conserved cysteine through the conserved F or W. D genes are given only for firm matches.

d_gene	v_gene	j_gene	CDR3nt	CDR3aa
NA	TRBV20-1	TRBJ2-5	TGCAGTGCGAACCTAGGGGAGACCCAGTACTTC	CSANLGETQYF
NA	TRBV6-1	TRBJ1-2	TGTGCCAGCAGTGAAACTACTAACTATGGCTACACCTTC	CASSETTNYGYTF
NA	TRBV5-1	TRBJ1-5	TGCGCCAGCAGCCCGGATGGGTGGGGGGAGCCCCAGCATTTT	CASSPDGWGEPQHF
NA	TRBV9	TRBJ2-2	TGTGCCAGCAGCGTAGCTGAGCACATCTCCCTCCGAACGAACACCGGGGAGCTGTTTTTT	CASSVAEHISLRTNTGELFF
NA	TRBV29-1	TRBJ1-2	TGCAGCGTGGGGTCGTTTTCAGACTACACCTTC	CSVGSFSDYTF
NA	TRBV19	TRBJ1-2	TGTGCCAGTAGTACGGGGGGGTATGGCTACACCTTC	CASSTGGYGYTF
NA	TRBV19	TRBJ1-1	TGTGCCAGTAGTATTAGAGGGGGGAAGAACACTGAAGCTTTCTTT	CASSIRGGKNTEAFF
TRBD1	TRBV6-5	TRBJ1-2	TGTGCCAGCAGCAGACAGGGAGCTTTGGATGGCTACACCTTC	CASSRQGALDGYTF
NA	TRBV25-1	TRBJ1-3	TGTGCCAGCAGTGAAAGTGAGTCGTTTAGAAACACCATATATTTT	CASSESESFRNTIYF
NA	TRBV6-5	TRBJ1-1	TGTGCCAGCAGTCTGCCCGGGTCTGATGGCACAGCTTTCTTT	CASSLPGSDGTAFF